The sequence of this TCR beta chain was determined in a study of cytomegalovirus exposure and HLA in healthy donors. In the study overall: In an earlier analysis, approximately 120 million unique TCR beta sequences were found from some 200 million T cells. Findings and caveats of the study: A later analysis found most CMV-associated TCR beta chains apparently HLA-restricted.

The trim removed 6 bases at V and 3 bases at J, leaving 5 bases unmatched. Germline V gives CDR1 SEHNR, CDR2 FQNEAQ (reference sequence). This CDR3 is 15 amino acids long. PCR employed 60 Vbeta and 13 Jbeta primers. Only in-frame clones appear in the TCRdb table, and some are missing; sequencing was by immunoSEQ multiplex PCR. Here the sample table reports some 120,000 clones. A word on this clone: Its antigen remains unidentified.

The sequence was obtained from a man aged 35 to 55 in good health and CMV-seronegative. The chain couples TRBV7-9 to TRBJ1-4; 9 bases are a match to TRBD1. The sequenced sample was PBMCs. CDR3 sequence: CASSNTGGSNEKLFF. The CDR3 nucleotides are TGTGCCAGCAGTAACACAGGGGGCTCTAATGAAAAACTGTTTTTT.